The 31 T cell receptor beta chains given below trace back to one sample, sequenced in a study of shared clonotypes between healthy human individuals. Clones were sequenced by immunoSEQ multiplex PCR, and TCRdb holds only the in-frame ones, with some missing. The sample has 2 million to 2.5 million clones, around 90% seen once. Sequenced sample: naive CD4+ T cells from PBMCs. The sample's subset: CD45RA+ positively selected. All receptors derive from a man aged 18 to 30 in good health. Some clones in this sample may be carry-over from other donors' samples.

V gene TRBV11-2 combines with J gene TRBJ2-2, with 8 bases fitting TRBD1. CDR3 length: 15 residues. Germline V CDR1 and CDR2: SGHAT, FQNNGV. The V segment lost 8 bases and the J segment 5 bases; nucleotides outside the gene matches: 10. DNA for the CDR3: TGTGCCAGCGACAACAGGGGGGAAAAGACCGGGGAGCTGTTTTTT. Amino acids: CASDNRGEKTGELFF.

This chain links TRBV5-1 with TRBJ2-7, with D unclear. V gave up 2 bases and J gave up 0 bases, with 9 bases separating them. Germline-derived CDR1 and CDR2 are SGHRS and YFSETQ. The CDR3 is 14 residues long. The chain's CDR3 is CASSFLTLSYEQYF. The DNA of the CDR3 is TGCGCCAGCAGCTTCCTGACGCTCTCCTACGAGCAGTACTTC.

The V gene is TRBV27, the J gene TRBJ2-7; D not certain. The CDR3 runs to 14 residues. The V end lost 0 bases, the J end lost 2 bases, and 8 bases lay between the germline ends. The germline V gene encodes CDR1 MNHEY and CDR2 SMNVEV (reference sequence). CDR3 in DNA: TGTGCCAGCAGTTTATCGATTAGGGCCTACGAGCAGTACTTC. Protein sequence: CASSLSIRAYEQYF.

This chain links TRBV28 with TRBJ1-4; TRBD1 aligns across 9 bases. Unmatched junction bases numbered 6, after V lost 5 bases and J lost 5 bases. The germline V gene has CDR1 MDHEN and CDR2 SYDVKM. This CDR3 is built from 15 residues. The CDR3 reads CASSPHRGQNEKLFF. The CDR3 DNA reads as TGTGCCAGCAGTCCCCACAGGGGGCAAAATGAAAAACTGTTTTTT. Looking up the rest from reference TRBV28 and TRBJ1-4 gives the full variable domain: DVKVTQSSRYLVKRTGEKVFLECVQDMDHENMFWYRQDPGLGLRLIYFSYDVKMKEKGDIPEGYSVSREKKERFSLILESASTNQTSMYLCASSPHRGQNEKLFFGSGTQLSVL.

The genes are TRBV7-9 and TRBJ1-3, with D perhaps TRBD1 (5 bases). This CDR3 has 14 amino acids. V shed 5 bases and J shed 2 bases, with 10 bases lying between them. CDR1 SEHNR and CDR2 FQNEAQ come from the germline V gene (reference sequence). The CDR3 bases are TGTGCCAGCAGCCTCGGGACTACTGGAAACACCATATATTTT. This encodes CASSLGTTGNTIYF.

On this clone itself: This sample includes further DNA sequences coding for the same CDR3. The chain uses TRBV28 and TRBJ1-2; no clear D gene. Germline V lookup: CDR1 MDHEN, CDR2 SYDVKM. V gave up 6 bases and J gave up 2 bases, with 4 bases separating them. The CDR3 is 11 amino acids. CDR3 nucleotide sequence: TGTGCCAGCAGCCGCAACTATGGCTACACCTTC. Its translation is CASSRNYGYTF.

The chain carries TRBV5-1 and TRBJ2-1, with TRBD2 identical over 10 bases. Trimming removed 4 bases from V and 6 bases from J; junction bases left unmatched: 7. This CDR3 spans 15 amino acids. Looked up from germline, CDR1 is SGHRS and CDR2 is YFSETQ. CDR3 protein: CASSTPGLATNEQFF. CDR3 nucleotide sequence: TGCGCCAGCAGCACACCGGGACTAGCGACCAATGAGCAGTTCTTC.

The rearrangement joins TRBV5-1 to TRBJ2-7; 10 bases map to TRBD1. J was trimmed by 6 bases and V by 0 bases; bases with no gene match: 6. There are 15 residues in the CDR3. Per the germline V gene, CDR1 is SGHRS and CDR2 is YFSETQ. For the CDR3, the DNA is TGCGCCAGCAGCTTGGCAGGGACAGGGGAACTCGAGCAGTACTTC. It specifies CASSLAGTGELEQYF.

With regard to this clone: Other DNA sequences from this sample encode an identical CDR3 as well. This sequence joins TRBV10-3 and TRBJ1-1, with D uncertain. Germline CDR1 and CDR2: ENHRY and SYGVKD. This CDR3 has 14 amino acids. V was cut by 2 bases and J by 1 base, with 8 bases left in between. This CDR3 reads CAISERSGNTEAFF. The CDR3 nucleotides are TGTGCCATCAGTGAGCGTTCGGGGAACACTGAAGCTTTCTTT.

The CDR3 spells CASSLGRLQETQYF. In DNA form, the CDR3 reads TGTGCCAGCAGCTTAGGGCGGCTACAAGAGACCCAGTACTTC. V gene TRBV11-1 combines with J gene TRBJ2-5; no firm D call. CDR3 length: 14 amino acids. Trimming left V 1 base short and J 2 bases short, with 8 bases between. Germline CDR1 reads SGHAT; CDR2 reads FQDESV (reference sequence).

The V and J genes are TRBV11-2 and TRBJ2-7, with D unclear. The germline V gene has CDR1 SGHAT and CDR2 FQNNGV. The CDR3 length is 13 residues. V dropped 2 bases and J dropped 3 bases, with 8 bases sitting between them. In DNA form, the CDR3 reads TGTGCCAGCAGCTTAAGCCCAGGCTACGAGCAGTACTTC. It encodes CASSLSPGYEQYF.

This clone was recorded once. Additional DNA sequences in this sample encode the identical CDR3. This rearrangement joins TRBV5-1 to TRBJ2-7; TRBD1 might be the D (5 bases). Germline assignment: CDR1 SGHRS and CDR2 YFSETQ. The CDR3 runs to 14 residues. V lost 4 bases, J lost 4 bases, and 15 bases lay in between. The CDR3 nucleotides read TGCGCCAGCAGCCTAACGCCAGGGCCATACGAGCAGTACTTC. Translated: CASSLTPGPYEQYF.

The genes are TRBV5-1 and TRBJ2-7; D tentatively reads TRBD1 or TRBD2 (5 bases each). V was cut by 4 bases and J by 2 bases, with 13 bases left in between. This CDR3 has 14 residues. From germline, CDR1 is SGHRS and CDR2 YFSETQ. CDR3 bases: TGCGCCAGCAGCGGAACCGGGGCTACCTACGAGCAGTACTTC. The encoded protein is CASSGTGATYEQYF.

The chain is built from TRBV12-5 and TRBJ1-2; no clear D. CDR3 length equals 14 residues. CDR1 LGHNT and CDR2 FRNRAP come from the germline V gene. V was cut by 6 bases and J by 4 bases, with 15 bases left in between. In DNA, the CDR3 is TGTGCTAGTGGCCCCACAGATTCCTTCTATGGCTACACCTTC. Translation: CASGPTDSFYGYTF. Filled out from reference TRBV12-5 and TRBJ1-2, the complete variable domain reads DARVTQTPRHKVTEMGQEVTMRCQPILGHNTVFWYRQTMMQGLELLAYFRNRAPLDDSGMPKDRFSAEMPDATLATLKIQPSEPRDSAVYFCASGPTDSFYGYTFGSGTRLTVV.

V gene TRBV6-1 combines with J gene TRBJ2-1; 7 bases are shared with TRBD1. V lost 2 bases and J lost 7; bases outside the gene matches: 8. There are 15 residues in the CDR3. The germline V gene has CDR1 MNHNS and CDR2 SASEGT. CDR3 region: CASSEMITGVNEQFF. As DNA, the CDR3 is TGTGCCAGCAGTGAAATGATCACAGGGGTAAATGAGCAGTTCTTC.

The chain recombines TRBV28 with TRBJ2-7; 7 bases map to TRBD2. Germline V gene data show CDR1 as MDHEN and CDR2 as SYDVKM. The CDR3 totals 13 residues. V lost 6 bases, J lost 2 bases, and 4 bases stayed unmatched. The DNA for the CDR3 is TGTGCCAGCAGAGGGAGGGGACCCTACGAGCAGTACTTC. Translation gives CASRGRGPYEQYF.

The rearrangement joins TRBV10-3 to TRBJ2-5, with a possible D match to TRBD2 (6 bases). The ends were cut back, 4 bases at V and 1 base at J, with 13 bases in the middle. Germline V lookup: CDR1 ENHRY, CDR2 SYGVKD. CDR3 length: 15 amino acids. The CDR3 DNA follows: TGTGCCATCAGTGTTAGGACTACCGCCCAAGAGACCCAGTACTTC. Amino acid sequence: CAISVRTTAQETQYF.

The chain employs TRBV6-6 and TRBJ2-7; D remains unclear. The germline V and J ends were trimmed by 7 bases and 5 bases, with 12 bases remaining between them. The CDR3 spans 12 residues. Germline CDR1 and CDR2: MNHNY and SVGAGI (reference sequence). The CDR3 nucleotides read TGTGCCAGCAATACCTGGGGTAACGAGCAGTACTTC. It is translated as CASNTWGNEQYF.

This chain links TRBV5-1 with TRBJ2-7, with 10 bases aligning to TRBD1. The CDR3 consists of 16 residues. Germline CDR1 and CDR2: SGHRS and YFSETQ. V dropped 0 bases and J dropped 6; count of bases not matched to a gene: 9. CDR3 bases: TGCGCCAGCAGCTTGGGACCCCAAGGGACAGGGGCCGAGCAGTACTTC. This gives the protein CASSLGPQGTGAEQYF.

The rearrangement joins TRBV5-1 to TRBJ2-1; no clear D gene. The V gene lost 4 bases and the J gene lost 3 bases, with 23 bases spanning the gap. The germline V gene has CDR1 SGHRS and CDR2 YFSETQ. The CDR3 spans 18 residues. CDR3 coding DNA: TGCGCCAGCAGCCCCTCCATATATCCTGCGGTGCTCTACAATGAGCAGTTCTTC. It yields the protein CASSPSIYPAVLYNEQFF.

Comment on this clone: The sample contains more than one DNA sequence encoding this CDR3. The chain employs TRBV7-7 and TRBJ1-1; a weak D match, TRBD1 (5 bases). CDR1 is SSHAT, CDR2 FNYEAQ, per germline (reference sequence). With 2 bases removed from V and 5 bases from J, the gap between germline ends came to 9 bases. This CDR3 comprises 13 residues. This CDR3 is CASSLTGATEAFF. The CDR3 DNA reads TGTGCCAGCAGCTTAACAGGAGCGACTGAAGCTTTCTTT.

This chain links TRBV2 with TRBJ2-2; D is uncertain. Trimming took off 3 bases at V and 0 bases at J, with 8 bases between the two ends. The CDR3 spans 15 residues. Germline V gene lookup returns CDR1 SNHLY and CDR2 FYNNEI. CDR3 residues: CASSDGRANTGELFF. CDR3 in DNA: TGTGCCAGCAGTGATGGAAGGGCGAACACCGGGGAGCTGTTTTTT.

The V gene is TRBV19, the J gene TRBJ1-1; TRBD1 matches at 9 bases. V lost 1 base and J lost 11; bases outside the gene matches: 14. The germline CDR1 and CDR2 sequences are LNHDA and SQIVND (reference sequence). The CDR3 runs 16 residues. CDR3 in amino acids: CASSIVSTGGSFGAFF. For the CDR3, the DNA is TGTGCCAGTAGTATAGTTAGCACAGGGGGCAGCTTCGGGGCTTTCTTT. Full variable domain (outside the CDR3, taken from reference TRBV19 and TRBJ1-1): DGGITQSPKYLFRKEGQNVTLSCEQNLNHDAMYWYRQDPGQGLRLIYYSQIVNDFQKGDIAEGYSVSREKKESFPLTVTSAQKNPTAFYLCASSIVSTGGSFGAFFGQGTRLTVV.

V usage is TRBV9 and J usage is TRBJ2-7; TRBD2 agrees at 8 bases. The CDR3 is 14 amino acids. Trimming took 2 bases from V and 6 from J; bases not matched to a gene: 7. In germline, CDR1 is SGDLS, CDR2 YYNGEE. The CDR3 DNA sequence: TGTGCCAGCAGCGTGACCCCGGGAGGGGCCGAGCAGTACTTC. Translation gives CASSVTPGGAEQYF.

V usage is TRBV6-5 and J usage is TRBJ2-3, with 7 bases aligning to TRBD2. Germline V gene sequence: CDR1 MNHEY, CDR2 SVGAGI. V lost 5 bases and J lost 2; bases outside the gene matches: 7. The CDR3 has 15 residues. CDR3 region: CASSVRAGNTDTQYF. The CDR3 coding sequence is TGTGCCAGCAGTGTAAGAGCGGGGAACACAGATACGCAGTATTTT.

The V call is TRBV5-4, the J call TRBJ2-7; 13 nucleotides line up with TRBD2. CDR1 and CDR2 (germline): SGHNT, YYREEE (reference sequence). The CDR3 loop spans 14 amino acids. V trimming: 4 bases; J trimming: 6 bases; junction bases outside the gene matches: 4. The CDR3 reads CASSILAGGVEQYF. The CDR3 DNA reads as TGTGCCAGCAGCATACTAGCGGGAGGGGTCGAGCAGTACTTC.

The gene calls are TRBV7-9 and TRBJ2-3; the D is unclear. This CDR3 has 14 residues. Trimming removed 1 base from V and 8 bases from J, with 13 bases in between. The germline gives CDR1 SEHNR, CDR2 FQNEAQ (reference sequence). CDR3 bases: TGTGCCAGCAGCTTAGATCGGAGTAGCTTTACGCAGTATTTT. It specifies CASSLDRSSFTQYF. Full variable domain (missing parts from reference TRBV7-9 and TRBJ2-3): DTGVSQNPRHKITKRGQNVTFRCDPISEHNRLYWYRQTLGQGPEFLTYFQNEAQLEKSRLLSDRFSAERPKGSFSTLEIQRTEQGDSAMYLCASSLDRSSFTQYFGPGTRLTVL.

The V and J genes are TRBV2 and TRBJ2-7, with unresolved D. The V gene lost 8 bases and the J gene lost 7 bases, with 21 bases spanning the gap. The CDR3 is 14 amino acids. The germline V gene has CDR1 SNHLY and CDR2 FYNNEI. This CDR3 is CASVFGSQPREQYF. The CDR3 nucleotides read TGTGCCAGCGTTTTCGGCTCCCAACCGCGGGAGCAGTACTTC.

The chain is built from TRBV11-2 and TRBJ2-1; no definite D call. V lost 0 bases, J lost 6 bases, and 12 bases lay in between. Germline V lookup: CDR1 SGHAT, CDR2 FQNNGV. This CDR3 contains 15 residues. This CDR3 reads CASSLDRPKGNEQFF. The CDR3 DNA reads as TGTGCCAGCAGCTTAGATCGTCCCAAAGGCAATGAGCAGTTCTTC.

The chain couples TRBV6-5 to TRBJ2-5; either TRBD1 or TRBD2 may supply D (5 bases each). V shed 4 bases and J shed 1 base, with 13 bases lying between them. The CDR3 runs to 15 residues. CDR1 is MNHEY and CDR2 is SVGAGI in the germline V gene. The CDR3 DNA reads TGTGCCAGCAGTTCCTCGGGGCTGGGCCAAGAGACCCAGTACTTC. As protein: CASSSSGLGQETQYF.

The rearrangement uses TRBV27 and TRBJ2-7; 9 bases align to TRBD2. CDR3 length: 15 amino acids. Germline V gene data show CDR1 as MNHEY and CDR2 as SMNVEV (reference sequence). The V segment lost 6 bases and the J segment 3 bases; nucleotides outside the gene matches: 9. This chain's CDR3 is CASSFAGGPHYEQYF. The CDR3 DNA follows: TGTGCCAGCAGCTTTGCGGGAGGGCCTCACTACGAGCAGTACTTC.